This passage covers 24 T cell receptor beta chains from one sample sequenced in a study of T cells in Graves' hyperthyroidism and ophthalmopathy. Regions amplified from RNA transcripts were the TCR beta CDR3 regions. Primed by the HTBI set, a first-round RT-PCR was run on the TCR CDR3. TCRdb recomputed calls from the multiplex PCR reads with MiXCR, one row per CDR3 protein. Of approximately 560,000 distinct CDR3 sequences listed, around 16% are singletons. The source material was blood. The receptors were sampled from a woman in her 30s with Graves' hyperthyroidism.

This clonotype has ten or more counts. For the CDR3, the DNA is TGTGCCAGCAGCTTTCTGACTAGCGGGAGGGTTCGGGAGCAGTACTTC. Protein: CASSFLTSGRVREQYF. The chain uses TRBV7-2 and TRBJ2-7; TRBD2 matches at 14 bases. The CDR3 has 16 residues. Germline V gene data show CDR1 as SGHTA and CDR2 as FQGNSA. J lost 7 bases, V lost 3 bases, and 8 bases had no gene match. Looking up the rest from reference TRBV7-2 and TRBJ2-7 gives the full variable domain: GAGVSQSPSNKVTEKGKDVELRCDPISGHTALYWYRQSLGQGLEFLIYFQGNSAPDKSGLPSDRFSAERTGGSVSTLTIQRTQQEDSAVYLCASSFLTSGRVREQYFGPGTRLTVT.

The rearrangement uses TRBV24-1 and TRBJ2-7; 13 nucleotides match TRBD2. CDR1 and CDR2 from the germline V gene are KGHDR and SFDVKD. The CDR3 runs to 15 residues. Germline trimming cut 4 bases from V and 7 bases from J; bases unmatched to any gene: 6. Here the CDR3 DNA reads TGTGCCACCAGTGACCGACTAGCGGGAGGTCGGGAGCAGTACTTC. It translates to CATSDRLAGGREQYF.

This chain joins TRBV4-3 and TRBJ2-7; a possible D gene is TRBD2 (6 bases). Per the germline V gene, CDR1 is LGHNA and CDR2 is YSLEER. This CDR3 has 16 residues. Trimming shortened V by 1 base and J by 2 bases, and 15 bases separated the two germline ends. In nucleotides, the CDR3 is TGCGCCAGCAGCCAAGGAGTGGGACTCTTAGCCTACGAGCAGTACTTC. This codes for CASSQGVGLLAYEQYF.

This clonotype was detected a few times. This chain joins TRBV5-8 and TRBJ2-3; no clear D gene. The CDR3 sequence is 15 residues long. V dropped 4 bases and J dropped 4 bases, with 16 bases sitting between them. Per the germline V gene, CDR1 is SGHTS and CDR2 is YDEGEE. The CDR3 spells CASSLQASGADTQYF. The CDR3 DNA reads as TGTGCCAGCAGCCTCCAGGCCAGTGGGGCAGATACGCAGTATTTT.

The chain has TRBV19 and TRBJ1-4, with D perhaps TRBD1 (5 bases). Germline CDR1 and CDR2: LNHDA and SQIVND (reference sequence). V was pared by 5 bases and J by 8 bases, with 12 bases between. The CDR3 has 13 residues. CDR3 sequence (DNA): TGTGCCAGTAGTCAGGGACTTCTGGAAAAACTGTTTTTT. Amino acids: CASSQGLLEKLFF.

This clonotype was counted many times. The chain links TRBV19 to TRBJ2-1; weak D call: TRBD2 (6 bases). Germline V gene sequence: CDR1 LNHDA, CDR2 SQIVND (reference sequence). V lost 5 bases and J 1 base, leaving 9 bases between the germline ends. The CDR3 has 14 residues. CDR3 residues: CASSAGLSYNEQFF. In DNA form, the CDR3 reads TGTGCCAGTAGTGCGGGACTTTCCTACAATGAGCAGTTCTTC.

This clonotype has more than one count but fewer than ten. This chain uses TRBV10-3 with TRBJ2-5; 8 bases map to TRBD2. The CDR3 loop spans 13 amino acids. Germline CDR1 is ENHRY and CDR2 is SYGVKD. J lost 11 bases, V lost 6 bases, and 11 bases had no gene match. The CDR3 sequence is CAISAGGGSSQYF. In DNA, the CDR3 is TGTGCCATCAGCGCCGGGGGGGGTAGTTCTCAGTACTTC.

Ten or more counts support this clonotype. The V call is TRBV7-2, the J call TRBJ1-2, with D unresolved. This CDR3 comprises 13 residues. V gave up 0 bases and J gave up 8 bases, with 10 bases separating them. The germline gives CDR1 SGHTA, CDR2 FQGNSA. CDR3: CASSLARSVGYTF. CDR3 coding DNA: TGTGCCAGCAGCTTAGCACGGTCTGTCGGCTACACCTTC.

There are many counts of this clonotype. The CDR3 loop reads CASSSWEFGSDEQFF. Written as DNA, the CDR3 is TGCGCCAGCAGCTCGTGGGAGTTCGGATCTGATGAGCAGTTCTTC. The J gene is TRBJ2-1, the V gene TRBV5-1; D is perhaps TRBD2 (5 bases). This CDR3 has 15 residues. V lost 3 bases to trimming and J lost 8 bases, with 18 bases between them. Germline V gene lookup returns CDR1 SGHRS and CDR2 YFSETQ.

There are many counts of this clonotype. This sequence joins TRBV5-1 and TRBJ2-2; D gene unclear. Germline V gives CDR1 SGHRS, CDR2 YFSETQ. There are 14 residues in the CDR3. V lost 7 bases to trimming and J lost 7 bases, with 17 bases between them. The CDR3 region is CASQALRQIGELFF. The DNA for the CDR3 is TGCGCCAGCCAGGCCCTGCGCCAAATCGGGGAGCTGTTTTTT.

V and J are TRBV5-1 and TRBJ2-5; TRBD1 aligns across 9 bases. The germline CDR1 and CDR2 sequences are SGHRS and YFSETQ. The CDR3 has 16 residues. The trim removed 1 base at V and 2 bases at J, leaving 6 bases unmatched. This chain's CDR3 is CASSLTLGQGQETQYF. Written as DNA, the CDR3 is TGCGCCAGCAGCTTGACCCTCGGACAGGGGCAAGAGACCCAGTACTTC.

This clonotype was counted at least ten times. J is TRBJ1-5 and V is TRBV5-1; 8 bases agree with TRBD1. The trim removed 0 bases at V and 7 bases at J, leaving 9 bases unmatched. Per germline, CDR1 SGHRS and CDR2 YFSETQ. The CDR3 runs 16 residues. CDR3 bases: TGCGCCAGCAGCTTGGGTCCAGGGGGCGGCGGGCAGCCCCAGCATTTT. Translating it yields CASSLGPGGGGQPQHF.

At least ten counts were recorded for this clonotype. The V and J genes are TRBV7-2 and TRBJ2-6, with D possibly matching TRBD1 (5 bases). The CDR3 is 15 amino acids. Per germline, CDR1 SGHTA and CDR2 FQGNSA. Trimming removed 5 bases at V and 0 bases at J, with 8 bases between. CDR3 sequence reads: CASSAQVSGANVLTF. The DNA of the CDR3 is TGTGCCAGCAGCGCACAGGTCTCTGGGGCCAACGTCCTGACTTTC.

V is TRBV7-9 and J is TRBJ2-7, with D maybe TRBD2 (5 bases). Germline V CDR1 and CDR2: SEHNR, FQNEAQ (reference sequence). The CDR3 has 14 amino acids. V lost 5 bases, J lost 3 bases, and 14 bases lay in between. The CDR3 reads CASSPEDGDYEQYF. CDR3 sequence (DNA): TGTGCCAGCAGCCCAGAGGACGGGGACTACGAGCAGTACTTC.

In its sample, this clonotype was seen many times. V and J are TRBV29-1 and TRBJ2-5; 9 bases are a match to TRBD1. Germline values: CDR1 SQVTM, CDR2 ANQGSEA. Trimming at V came to 6 bases and at J to 0 bases, leaving 5 bases not matched to a gene. The length of the CDR3 is 14 residues. The CDR3 region has the DNA TGCAGCGTGGGGGACAGGGCCAACCAAGAGACCCAGTACTTC. Amino acids: CSVGDRANQETQYF.

The table lists this clonotype with many counts. The rearrangement joins TRBV6-5 to TRBJ1-6; 9 nucleotides align to TRBD1. From germline, CDR1 is MNHEY and CDR2 SVGAGI. V dropped 2 bases and J dropped 11; count of bases not matched to a gene: 1. This CDR3 region has 13 residues. CDR3 sequence: CASSYDRGAPLHF. The CDR3 DNA is TGTGCCAGCAGTTACGACAGGGGGGCACCCCTCCACTTT.

J is TRBJ2-2 and V is TRBV7-2, with D tentatively TRBD2 (6 bases). CDR3 length: 16 residues. The germline CDR1 and CDR2 sequences are SGHTA and FQGNSA. The V gene lost 5 bases and the J gene lost 1 base, with 14 bases spanning the gap. The CDR3 region has the DNA TGTGCCAGCAGCCGAAGGACTAATTGGAACACCGGGGAGCTGTTTTTT. Residues: CASSRRTNWNTGELFF.

Remarks on this clonotype: A much larger clone lies a single base off, so this may be a read error. This chain uses TRBV20-1 with TRBJ2-3, with TRBD2 matching over 14 bases. The CDR3 has 14 amino acids. Germline CDR1 DFQATT, CDR2 SNEGSKA (reference sequence). The V gene end was trimmed by 5 bases and the J gene end by 4 bases; junction bases not matched to a gene: 2. The CDR3 DNA follows: TGCAGTGCTGGGACTAGCGGGAGTGCAGATACGCAGTATTTT. Translated: CSAGTSGSADTQYF.

The genes are TRBV9 and TRBJ2-2; D perhaps matches TRBD2 (6 bases). In germline, CDR1 is SGDLS, CDR2 YYNGEE. This CDR3 region has 13 residues. Deletions cut 5 bases from V and 4 bases from J, with 9 bases between. The CDR3 DNA follows: TGTGCCAGCAGGGCGGGAAGCACCGGGGAGCTGTTTTTT. It codes for CASRAGSTGELFF.

CDR3 coding DNA: TGTGCCAGCACCCTGGGACTAGCGGGGTACAATGAGCAGTTCTTC. Residues: CASTLGLAGYNEQFF. The chain carries TRBV12-3 or TRBV12-4 and TRBJ2-1; 13 bases agree with TRBD2. The CDR3 extends over 15 amino acids. V dropped 7 bases and J dropped 4; count of bases not matched to a gene: 4.

V is TRBV7-3 and J is TRBJ1-6; tentatively, D is TRBD1 (6 bases). Trimming cost V 5 bases and J 7 bases, with 15 bases left between them. Germline CDR1 reads SGHTA; CDR2 reads FQGTGA. This CDR3 comprises 15 residues. CDR3 amino acids: CASSRTGTSNSPLHF. Written as DNA, the CDR3 is TGTGCCAGCAGCCGAACCGGGACAAGCAATTCACCCCTCCACTTT.

This clonotype came up a few times. This chain links TRBV19 with TRBJ2-2, with TRBD2 matching over 8 bases. V was clipped by 5 bases and J by 2 bases; unmatched bases: 7. The CDR3 totals 16 residues. Germline V gene sequence: CDR1 LNHDA, CDR2 SQIVND (reference sequence). CDR3 protein: CASSGPGGFNTGELFF. In DNA form, the CDR3 reads TGTGCCAGTAGTGGACCGGGAGGGTTTAACACCGGGGAGCTGTTTTTT.

This clonotype has ten or more counts. V and J are TRBV29-1 and TRBJ1-5; D is possibly TRBD1 (5 bases). This CDR3 contains 13 residues. Germline CDR1 reads SQVTM; CDR2 reads ANQGSEA. Trimming removed 2 bases from V and 7 bases from J, with 12 bases in between. The CDR3 is CSVEWGYEQPQHF. The CDR3 DNA is TGCAGCGTTGAATGGGGGTATGAACAGCCCCAGCATTTT.

J is TRBJ2-1 and V is TRBV6-1; D call uncertain. This CDR3 comprises 14 residues. CDR1 is MNHNS and CDR2 is SASEGT in the germline V gene. Trimming left V 7 bases short and J 0 bases short, with 10 bases between. The CDR3: CASNLGSSYNEQFF. The CDR3 coding sequence is TGTGCCAGCAATCTTGGAAGCTCCTACAATGAGCAGTTCTTC.